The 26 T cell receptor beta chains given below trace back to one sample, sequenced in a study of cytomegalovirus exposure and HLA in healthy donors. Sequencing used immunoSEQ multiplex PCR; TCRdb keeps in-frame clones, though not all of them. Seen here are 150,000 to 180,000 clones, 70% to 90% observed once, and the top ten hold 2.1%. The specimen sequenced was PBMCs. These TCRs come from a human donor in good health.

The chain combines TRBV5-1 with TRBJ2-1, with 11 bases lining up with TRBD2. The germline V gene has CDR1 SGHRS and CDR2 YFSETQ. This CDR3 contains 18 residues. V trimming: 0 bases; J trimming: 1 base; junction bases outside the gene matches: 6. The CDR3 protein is CASSLVPSGRSSYNEQFF. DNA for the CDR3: TGCGCCAGCAGCTTGGTTCCTAGCGGGAGGAGTTCCTACAATGAGCAGTTCTTC. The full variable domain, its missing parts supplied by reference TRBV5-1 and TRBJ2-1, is KAGVTQTPRYLIKTRGQQVTLSCSPISGHRSVSWYQQTPGQGLQFLFEYFSETQRNKGNFPGRFSGRQFSNSRSEMNVSTLELGDSALYLCASSLVPSGRSSYNEQFFGPGTRLTVL.

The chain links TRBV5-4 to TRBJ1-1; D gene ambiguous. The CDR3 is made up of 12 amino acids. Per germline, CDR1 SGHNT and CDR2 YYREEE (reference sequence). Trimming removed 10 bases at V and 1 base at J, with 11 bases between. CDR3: CAWERQNTEAFF. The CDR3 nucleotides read TGTGCCTGGGAGCGGCAGAACACTGAAGCTTTCTTT. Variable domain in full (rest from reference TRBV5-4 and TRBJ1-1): ETGVTQSPTHLIKTRGQQVTLRCSSQSGHNTVSWYQQALGQGPQFIFQYYREEENGRGNFPPRFSGLQFPNYSSELNVNALELDDSALYLCAWERQNTEAFFGQGTRLTVV.

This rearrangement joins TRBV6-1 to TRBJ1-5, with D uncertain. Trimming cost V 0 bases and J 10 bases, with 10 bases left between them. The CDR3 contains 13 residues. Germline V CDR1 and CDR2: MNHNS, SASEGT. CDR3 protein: CASSEAGKEPQHF. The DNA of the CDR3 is TGTGCCAGCAGTGAAGCGGGCAAGGAACCCCAGCATTTT.

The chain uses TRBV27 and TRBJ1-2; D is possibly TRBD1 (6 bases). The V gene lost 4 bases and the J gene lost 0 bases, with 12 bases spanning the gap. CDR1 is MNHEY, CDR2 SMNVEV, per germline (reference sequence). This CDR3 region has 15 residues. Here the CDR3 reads CASSYDRTANYGYTF. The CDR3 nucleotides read TGTGCCAGCAGTTACGACAGGACAGCTAACTATGGCTACACCTTC.

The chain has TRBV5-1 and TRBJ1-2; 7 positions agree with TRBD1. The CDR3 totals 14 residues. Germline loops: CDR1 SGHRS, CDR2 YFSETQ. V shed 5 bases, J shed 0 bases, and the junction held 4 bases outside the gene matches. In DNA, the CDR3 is TGCGCCAGCAGGAACAGGGGAGCTAACTATGGCTACACCTTC. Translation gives CASRNRGANYGYTF.

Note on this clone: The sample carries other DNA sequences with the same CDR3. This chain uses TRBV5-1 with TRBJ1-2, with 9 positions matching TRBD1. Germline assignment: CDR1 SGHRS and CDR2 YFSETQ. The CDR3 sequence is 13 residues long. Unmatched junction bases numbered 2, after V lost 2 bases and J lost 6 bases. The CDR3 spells CASSFRTGDGYTF. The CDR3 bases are TGCGCCAGCAGCTTCAGGACAGGGGATGGCTACACCTTC.

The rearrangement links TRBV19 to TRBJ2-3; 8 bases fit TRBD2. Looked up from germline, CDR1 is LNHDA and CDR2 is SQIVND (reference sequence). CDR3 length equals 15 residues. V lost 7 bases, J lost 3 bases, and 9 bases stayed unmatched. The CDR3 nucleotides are TGTGCCAGTATCAGCAGGAGCGGGGGTACAGATACGCAGTATTTT. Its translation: CASISRSGGTDTQYF.

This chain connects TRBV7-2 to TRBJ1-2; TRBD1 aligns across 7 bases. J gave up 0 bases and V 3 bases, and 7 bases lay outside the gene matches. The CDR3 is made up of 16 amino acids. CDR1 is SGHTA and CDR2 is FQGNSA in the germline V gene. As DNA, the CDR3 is TGTGCCAGCAGCTTCGCGACAGGGTTTGCTAACTATGGCTACACCTTC. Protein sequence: CASSFATGFANYGYTF.

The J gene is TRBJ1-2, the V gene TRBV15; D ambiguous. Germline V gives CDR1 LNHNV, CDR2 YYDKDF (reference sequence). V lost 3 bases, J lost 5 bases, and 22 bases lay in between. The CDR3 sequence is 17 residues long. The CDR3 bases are TGTGCCACCAGCAGGAGAGTGGCAGGCCTCCAACGTTATGGCTACACCTTC. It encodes CATSRRVAGLQRYGYTF.

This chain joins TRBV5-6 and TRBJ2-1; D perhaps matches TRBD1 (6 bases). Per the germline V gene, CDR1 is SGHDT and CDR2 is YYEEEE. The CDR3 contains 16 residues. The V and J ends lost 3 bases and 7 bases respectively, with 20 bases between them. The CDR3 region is CASSSLQGLSVNEQFF. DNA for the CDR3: TGTGCCAGCAGCTCCCTTCAGGGGCTTAGCGTGAATGAGCAGTTCTTC.

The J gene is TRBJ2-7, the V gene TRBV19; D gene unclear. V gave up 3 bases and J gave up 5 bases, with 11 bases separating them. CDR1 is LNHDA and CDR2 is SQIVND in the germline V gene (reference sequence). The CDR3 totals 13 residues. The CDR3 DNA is TGTGCCAGTAGTATGAGGCAAGGCGACGAGCAGTACTTC. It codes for CASSMRQGDEQYF. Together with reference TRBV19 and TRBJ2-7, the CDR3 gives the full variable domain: DGGITQSPKYLFRKEGQNVTLSCEQNLNHDAMYWYRQDPGQGLRLIYYSQIVNDFQKGDIAEGYSVSREKKESFPLTVTSAQKNPTAFYLCASSMRQGDEQYFGPGTRLTVT.

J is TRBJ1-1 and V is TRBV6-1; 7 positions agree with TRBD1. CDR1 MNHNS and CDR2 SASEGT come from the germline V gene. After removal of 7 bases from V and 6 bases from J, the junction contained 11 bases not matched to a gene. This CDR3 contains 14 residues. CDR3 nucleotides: TGTGCCAGCACCTTAACAGGGGTAAATGCTGAAGCTTTCTTT. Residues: CASTLTGVNAEAFF.

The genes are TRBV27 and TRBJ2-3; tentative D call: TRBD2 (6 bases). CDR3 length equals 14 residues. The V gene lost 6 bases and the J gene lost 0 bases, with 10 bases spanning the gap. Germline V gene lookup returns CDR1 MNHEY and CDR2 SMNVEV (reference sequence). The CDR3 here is CASRTGVSTDTQYF. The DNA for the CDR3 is TGTGCCAGCAGGACGGGAGTTAGCACAGATACGCAGTATTTT.

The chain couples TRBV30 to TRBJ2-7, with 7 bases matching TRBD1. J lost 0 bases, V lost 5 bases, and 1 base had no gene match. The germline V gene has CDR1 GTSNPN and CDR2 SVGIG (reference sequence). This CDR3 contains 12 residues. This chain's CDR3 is CAWRDSSYEQYF. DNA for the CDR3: TGTGCCTGGCGGGACAGCTCCTACGAGCAGTACTTC.

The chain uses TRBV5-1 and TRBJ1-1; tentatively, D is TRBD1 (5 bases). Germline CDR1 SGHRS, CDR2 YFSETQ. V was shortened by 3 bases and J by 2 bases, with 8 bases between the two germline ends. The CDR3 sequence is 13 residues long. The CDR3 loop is CASSSQVNTEAFF. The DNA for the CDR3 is TGCGCCAGCAGCTCACAGGTTAACACTGAAGCTTTCTTT.

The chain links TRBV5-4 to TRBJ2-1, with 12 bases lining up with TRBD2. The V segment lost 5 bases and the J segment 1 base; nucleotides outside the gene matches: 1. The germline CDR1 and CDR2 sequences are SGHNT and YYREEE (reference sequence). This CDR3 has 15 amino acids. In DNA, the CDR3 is TGTGCCAGCAGACTAGCGGGGGGATCCTACAATGAGCAGTTCTTC. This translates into CASRLAGGSYNEQFF.

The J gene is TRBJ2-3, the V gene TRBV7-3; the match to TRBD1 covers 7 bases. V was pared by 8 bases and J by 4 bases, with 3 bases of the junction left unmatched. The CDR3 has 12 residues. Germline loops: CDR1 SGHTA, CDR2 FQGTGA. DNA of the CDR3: TGTGCCAGCGCTCAGGGGGCAGATACGCAGTATTTT. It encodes CASAQGADTQYF.

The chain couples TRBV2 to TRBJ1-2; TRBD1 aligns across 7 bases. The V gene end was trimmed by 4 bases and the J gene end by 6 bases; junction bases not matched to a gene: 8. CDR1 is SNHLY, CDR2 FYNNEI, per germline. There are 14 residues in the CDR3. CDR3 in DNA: TGTGCCAGCAGTGGCCCGACAGGGAACAATGGCTACACCTTC. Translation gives CASSGPTGNNGYTF.

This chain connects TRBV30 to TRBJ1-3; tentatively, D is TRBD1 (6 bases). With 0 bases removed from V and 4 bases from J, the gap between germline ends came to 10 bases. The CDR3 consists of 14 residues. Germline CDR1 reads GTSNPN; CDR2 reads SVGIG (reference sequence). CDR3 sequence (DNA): TGTGCCTGGAGTGTCCAGGGGTACGGAAACACCATATATTTT. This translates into CAWSVQGYGNTIYF.

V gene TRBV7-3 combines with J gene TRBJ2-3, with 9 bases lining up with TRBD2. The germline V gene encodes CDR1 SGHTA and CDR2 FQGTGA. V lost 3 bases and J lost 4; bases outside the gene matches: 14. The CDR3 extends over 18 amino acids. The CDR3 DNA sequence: TGTGCCAGCAGCTTCCTAGTTGGGATAGCGGGAGACGCAGATACGCAGTATTTT. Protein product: CASSFLVGIAGDADTQYF.

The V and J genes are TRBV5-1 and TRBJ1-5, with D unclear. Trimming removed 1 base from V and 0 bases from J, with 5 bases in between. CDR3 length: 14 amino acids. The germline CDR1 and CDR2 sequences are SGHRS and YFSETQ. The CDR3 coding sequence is TGCGCCAGCAGCTTGAGCGGTAGCAATCAGCCCCAGCATTTT. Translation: CASSLSGSNQPQHF.

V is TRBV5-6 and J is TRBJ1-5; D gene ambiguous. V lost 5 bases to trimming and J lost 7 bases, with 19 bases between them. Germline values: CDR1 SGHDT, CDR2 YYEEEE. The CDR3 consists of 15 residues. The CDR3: CASSSDPAGGQPQHF. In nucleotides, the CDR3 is TGTGCCAGCAGTAGCGACCCTGCGGGCGGGCAGCCCCAGCATTTT.

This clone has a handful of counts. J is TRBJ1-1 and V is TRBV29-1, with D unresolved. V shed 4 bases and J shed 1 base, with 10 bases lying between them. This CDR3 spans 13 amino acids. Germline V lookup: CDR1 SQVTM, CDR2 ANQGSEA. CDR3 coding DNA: TGCAGCGTTGTACGGCGGCAGAACACTGAAGCTTTCTTT. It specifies CSVVRRQNTEAFF.

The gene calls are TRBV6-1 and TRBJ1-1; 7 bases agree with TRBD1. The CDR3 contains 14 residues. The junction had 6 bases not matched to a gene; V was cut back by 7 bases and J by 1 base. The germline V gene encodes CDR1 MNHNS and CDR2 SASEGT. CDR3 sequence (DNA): TGTGCCAGCAACCGACAGGGACGGAACACTGAAGCTTTCTTT. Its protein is CASNRQGRNTEAFF.

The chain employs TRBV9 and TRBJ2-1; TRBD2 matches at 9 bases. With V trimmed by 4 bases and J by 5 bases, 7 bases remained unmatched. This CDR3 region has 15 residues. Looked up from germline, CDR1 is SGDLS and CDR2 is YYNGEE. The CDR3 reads CASSPRAGGNNEQFF. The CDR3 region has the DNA TGTGCCAGCAGCCCCCGAGCGGGGGGAAACAATGAGCAGTTCTTC.

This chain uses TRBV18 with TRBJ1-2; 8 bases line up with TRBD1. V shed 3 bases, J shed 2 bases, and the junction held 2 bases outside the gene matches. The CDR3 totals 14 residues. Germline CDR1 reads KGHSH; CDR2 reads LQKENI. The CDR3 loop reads CASSPGQENYGYTF. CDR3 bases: TGTGCCAGCTCACCGGGACAGGAGAACTATGGCTACACCTTC.